The clone carrying this T cell receptor (beta chain) was seen once. Trimming shortened V by 8 bases and J by 6 bases, and 18 bases separated the two germline ends. CDR1 and CDR2 (germline): SGHTA, FQGTGA. This CDR3 has 14 residues. This record belongs to a study of shared clonotypes between healthy human individuals. The table came from immunoSEQ multiplex PCR; TCRdb's copy has only in-frame clones and leaves some out. This table holds about 1.1 million clones, approximately 75% found once. This receptor was taken from a man younger than 30 in good health. Some clones in this sample may be carry-over from other donors' samples. This rearrangement joins TRBV7-3 to TRBJ2-3; tentative D call: TRBD2 (5 bases). The sample was memory CD4+ T cells from PBMCs. Subset: CD45RA-negative fraction. CDR3 in amino acids: CASGPPGYADTQYF. CDR3 DNA: TGTGCCAGCGGTCCCCCGGGATACGCGGATACGCAGTATTTT.